The sequence of this TCR beta chain was determined in a study of T cell responses to AZD1222 COVID-19 vaccine. Regarding the study as a whole: Across spike, vaccine-associated CD4 TCRs were found, dominant at 160-218 and 743-854. Targets within unmutated variant regions were reportedly found for nearly half of spike-specific TCRs. Spike-specific TCR breadth and depth rose after two AZD1222 doses. Sampling captured repertoires only after the peak T cell response.

CDR3 length equals 18 residues. TCRdb's table, derived via immunoSEQ multiplex PCR, lists solely in-frame clones and lacks some. The sample carries approximately 200,000 clones, approximately 94% recorded once. As concerns this clone: Its target is unknown.

The sequenced sample was peripheral blood, obtained on day 0 of AZD1222 vaccination. The sequence was obtained from an adult in good health. The V call is TRBV21-1, the J call TRBJ1-5; the table calls TRBD1, which could not be checked here. TRBV21-1 is classified as a pseudogene. The CDR3 loop is CASNQTRTSDRPNQPQHF. The DNA of the CDR3 is TGTGCCAGCAACCAAACTCGAACTTCGGACAGACCGAATCAGCCCCAGCATTTT.